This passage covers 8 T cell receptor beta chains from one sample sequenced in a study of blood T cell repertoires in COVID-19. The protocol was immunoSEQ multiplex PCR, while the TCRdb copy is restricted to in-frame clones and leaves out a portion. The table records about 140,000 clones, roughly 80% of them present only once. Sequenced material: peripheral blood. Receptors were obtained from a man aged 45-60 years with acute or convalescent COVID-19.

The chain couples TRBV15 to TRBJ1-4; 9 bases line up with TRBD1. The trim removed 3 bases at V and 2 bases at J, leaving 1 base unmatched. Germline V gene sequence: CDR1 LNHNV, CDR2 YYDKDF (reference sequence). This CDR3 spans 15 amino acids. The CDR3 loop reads CATSSGQGTNEKLFF. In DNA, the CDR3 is TGTGCCACCAGCAGCGGACAGGGGACTAATGAAAAACTGTTTTTT.

CDR3 in amino acids: CASSHVGRGRTDTQYF. CDR3 DNA: TGTGCCAGCAGCCATGTTGGCAGGGGGCGCACAGATACGCAGTATTTT. This rearrangement joins TRBV14 to TRBJ2-3, with TRBD1 identical over 8 bases. CDR1 is SGHDN, CDR2 FVKESK, per germline. This CDR3 spans 16 amino acids. V gave up 3 bases and J gave up 1 base; unmatched junction bases: 6.

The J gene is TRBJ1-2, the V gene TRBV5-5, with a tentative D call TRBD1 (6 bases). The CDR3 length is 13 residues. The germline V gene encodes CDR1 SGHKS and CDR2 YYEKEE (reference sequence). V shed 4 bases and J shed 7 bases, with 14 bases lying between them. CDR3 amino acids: CASSEQTGAGYTF. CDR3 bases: TGTGCCAGCAGCGAGCAGACAGGTGCTGGCTACACCTTC.

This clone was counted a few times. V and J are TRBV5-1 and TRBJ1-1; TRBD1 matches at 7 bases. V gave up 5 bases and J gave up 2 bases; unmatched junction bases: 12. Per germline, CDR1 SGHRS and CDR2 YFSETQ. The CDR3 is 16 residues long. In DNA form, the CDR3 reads TGCGCCAGCAGGCTTTACAGGGGCGCGGACAACACTGAAGCTTTCTTT. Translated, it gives CASRLYRGADNTEAFF.

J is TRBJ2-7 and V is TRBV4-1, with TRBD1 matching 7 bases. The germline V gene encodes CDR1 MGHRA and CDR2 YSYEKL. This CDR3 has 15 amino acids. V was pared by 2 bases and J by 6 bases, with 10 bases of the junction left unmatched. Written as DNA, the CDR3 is TGCGCCAGCAGCCAAAAAGGAGGACAGGTCCTCGAGCAGTACTTC. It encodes CASSQKGGQVLEQYF.

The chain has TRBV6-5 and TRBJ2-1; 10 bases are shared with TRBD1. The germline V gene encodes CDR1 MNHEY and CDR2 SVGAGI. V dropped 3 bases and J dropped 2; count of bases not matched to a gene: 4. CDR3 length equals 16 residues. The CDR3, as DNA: TGTGCCAGCAGTTATCCCGGGACAGGGGCCTACAATGAGCAGTTCTTC. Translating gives CASSYPGTGAYNEQFF.

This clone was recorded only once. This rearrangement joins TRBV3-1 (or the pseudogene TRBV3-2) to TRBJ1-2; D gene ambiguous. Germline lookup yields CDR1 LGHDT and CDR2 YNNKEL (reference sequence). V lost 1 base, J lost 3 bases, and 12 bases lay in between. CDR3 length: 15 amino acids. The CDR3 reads CASSQGGRSYYGYTF. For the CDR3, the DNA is TGTGCCAGCAGCCAAGGAGGGCGAAGCTACTATGGCTACACCTTC.

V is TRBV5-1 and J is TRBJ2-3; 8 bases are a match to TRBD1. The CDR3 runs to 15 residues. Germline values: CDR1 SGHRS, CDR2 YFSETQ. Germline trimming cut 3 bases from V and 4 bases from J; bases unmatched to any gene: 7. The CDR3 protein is CASSSVQGAADTQYF. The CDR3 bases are TGCGCCAGCAGCTCGGTCCAGGGGGCAGCAGATACGCAGTATTTT.